The 20 T cell receptor beta chains reported below all come from one sample, sequenced in a study of blood T cell repertoires in COVID-19 (dated by TCRdb to 2018 to 2021). Library prep was done by the immunoSEQ multiplex PCR assay. As stored in TCRdb, this immuneACCESS dataset retains in-frame rearrangements with V and J assigned. A fraction of the clones does not appear; measured against another copy, unresolved V genes explain less than half of the discrepancy, and the remainder lacks a known reason. Within this sample are roughly 350,000 clones, with 85% of them counted one time only. The ten most abundant clones make up roughly 3.4% of the sample. The sequenced sample was peripheral blood. The receptors were gathered from a woman aged 18-29 years with acute or convalescent COVID-19.

The V and J genes are TRBV6-6 and TRBJ1-2, with unresolved D. Trimming removed 0 bases at V and 2 bases at J, with 13 bases between. Per germline, CDR1 MNHNY and CDR2 SVGAGI (reference sequence). CDR3 length: 16 residues. The CDR3 sequence: CASSYSTQRNNYGYTF. In DNA, the CDR3 is TGTGCCAGCAGTTACTCGACGCAGCGGAACAACTATGGCTACACCTTC.

The gene calls are TRBV2 and TRBJ2-1, with unresolved D. Trimming shortened V by 10 bases and J by 8 bases, and 15 bases separated the two germline ends. The CDR3 spans 12 residues. CDR1 is SNHLY, CDR2 FYNNEI, per germline. This CDR3 is CATRPPGDEQFF. The CDR3 region has the DNA TGTGCCACCCGCCCGCCGGGTGATGAGCAGTTCTTC.

This clone was observed many times. The chain combines TRBV25-1 with TRBJ1-4; 10 nucleotides match TRBD1. The V gene's germline CDR1 is MGHDK and CDR2 SYGVNS. Trimming at V came to 3 bases and at J to 7 bases, leaving 2 bases not matched to a gene. This CDR3 comprises 14 residues. Here the CDR3 reads CASSDGTGVEKLFF. The CDR3 region has the DNA TGTGCCAGCAGTGATGGGACAGGGGTTGAAAAACTGTTTTTT.

The chain recombines TRBV6-5 with TRBJ2-7, with D possibly matching TRBD2 (6 bases). Germline CDR1 and CDR2: MNHEY and SVGAGI. V lost 2 bases and J 3 bases, leaving 8 bases between the germline ends. The CDR3 spans 13 residues. The CDR3: CASSYMGGYEQYF. The CDR3 DNA reads TGTGCCAGCAGTTACATGGGGGGCTACGAGCAGTACTTC.

The chain's CDR3 is CASSRQGDFYGYTF. In nucleotides, the CDR3 is TGTGCCAGCAGCCGACAGGGAGATTTCTATGGCTACACCTTC. This chain connects TRBV11-2 to TRBJ1-2; the match to TRBD1 covers 7 bases. The germline V gene has CDR1 SGHAT and CDR2 FQNNGV. V gave up 5 bases and J gave up 4 bases; unmatched junction bases: 7. This CDR3 is 14 amino acids long.

The chain combines TRBV10-3 with TRBJ2-7; D call uncertain. Germline CDR1 ENHRY, CDR2 SYGVKD. V was cut by 4 bases and J by 3 bases, with 10 bases left in between. This CDR3 is built from 13 residues. The CDR3 loop reads CAISGNSYYEQYF. The DNA of the CDR3 is TGTGCCATCAGTGGTAACAGCTACTACGAGCAGTACTTC.

This chain links TRBV6-5 with TRBJ2-3; no firm D call. Germline V gene sequence: CDR1 MNHEY, CDR2 SVGAGI. Trimming removed 4 bases from V and 2 bases from J, with 13 bases in between. This CDR3 contains 15 residues. As DNA, the CDR3 is TGTGCCAGCAGTTTTGTGAGCTCACTCACAGATACGCAGTATTTT. Protein sequence: CASSFVSSLTDTQYF.

The chain is built from TRBV6-5 and TRBJ1-1, with D possibly matching TRBD1 (5 bases). The V and J ends lost 6 bases and 4 bases respectively, with 12 bases between them. This CDR3 is built from 13 residues. CDR1 and CDR2 from the germline V gene are MNHEY and SVGAGI. This chain's CDR3 is CASRVGGSTEAFF. The CDR3 DNA is TGTGCCAGCAGGGTGGGGGGGAGCACTGAAGCTTTCTTT.

This chain uses TRBV6-5 with TRBJ2-3; 8 nucleotides agree with TRBD2. Germline assignment: CDR1 MNHEY and CDR2 SVGAGI. This CDR3 is 16 amino acids long. J gave up 4 bases and V 0 bases, and 6 bases lay outside the gene matches. The CDR3 DNA follows: TGTGCCAGCAGTTACTCATTAGCGGGATATGCAGATACGCAGTATTTT. Translation gives CASSYSLAGYADTQYF.

The genes are TRBV19 and TRBJ1-4; TRBD1 matches 7 bases. Trimming removed 5 bases from V and 8 bases from J; junction bases left unmatched: 8. The CDR3 is 14 amino acids. Germline values: CDR1 LNHDA, CDR2 SQIVND (reference sequence). The CDR3 is CASSFTGESEKLFF. In nucleotides, the CDR3 is TGTGCCAGTAGTTTCACAGGGGAAAGCGAAAAACTGTTTTTT.

The chain carries TRBV7-6 and TRBJ2-1; D is perhaps TRBD2 (6 bases). Trimming stripped 6 bases from V and 8 bases from J, with 14 bases between. Germline assignment: CDR1 SGHVS and CDR2 FNYEAQ. The CDR3 consists of 13 residues. In DNA form, the CDR3 reads TGTGCCAGCAGGGGGGGAACCCTTGATGAGCAGTTCTTC. Translated: CASRGGTLDEQFF.

This clone appeared a single time. The rearrangement joins TRBV15 to TRBJ2-5; 10 nucleotides line up with TRBD1. Germline V gene sequence: CDR1 LNHNV, CDR2 YYDKDF (reference sequence). The CDR3 consists of 15 residues. V trimming: 3 bases; J trimming: 3 bases; junction bases outside the gene matches: 4. In DNA form, the CDR3 reads TGTGCCACCAGCAGCTTAGGGACAGGGGAAGAGACCCAGTACTTC. It encodes CATSSLGTGEETQYF.

This clone occurred once. V and J are TRBV27 and TRBJ1-2, with D uncertain. This CDR3 is 15 amino acids long. The germline CDR1 and CDR2 sequences are MNHEY and SMNVEV (reference sequence). V was pared by 0 bases and J by 2 bases, with 10 bases between. The DNA of the CDR3 is TGTGCCAGCAGTTTATCACCAGGCACGAACTATGGCTACACCTTC. Amino acid sequence: CASSLSPGTNYGYTF.

V gene TRBV5-8 combines with J gene TRBJ1-5; D not certain. There are 14 residues in the CDR3. Trimming shortened V by 0 bases and J by 0 bases, and 4 bases separated the two germline ends. CDR1 and CDR2 (germline): SGHTS, YDEGEE. CDR3 sequence (DNA): TGTGCCAGCAGCTTGGGCAGTAGCAATCAGCCCCAGCATTTT. Its protein product is CASSLGSSNQPQHF.

The rearrangement joins TRBV19 to TRBJ1-2; D uncertain. CDR3 length: 15 amino acids. V was cut by 3 bases and J by 8 bases, with 19 bases left in between. Germline values: CDR1 LNHDA, CDR2 SQIVND (reference sequence). For the CDR3, the DNA is TGTGCCAGTAGTATTCCTCCCTTAAGCGGGCGAGGCTACACCTTC. Translated, it gives CASSIPPLSGRGYTF.

This clone was observed once. This chain uses TRBV10-1 with TRBJ2-7; 8 bases are a match to TRBD1. The junction had 10 bases not matched to a gene; V was cut back by 5 bases and J by 7 bases. The CDR3 consists of 14 residues. Germline CDR1 and CDR2: WNHNN and SYGVQD (reference sequence). The CDR3 loop is CASSPGQGFKEQYF. The CDR3 nucleotides read TGCGCCAGCAGTCCAGGACAGGGCTTCAAGGAGCAGTACTTC.

The genes are TRBV27 and TRBJ1-2; 8 nucleotides match TRBD1. The CDR3 extends over 15 amino acids. Germline lookup yields CDR1 MNHEY and CDR2 SMNVEV (reference sequence). Trimming took 10 bases from V and 6 from J; bases not matched to a gene: 16. CDR3 residues: CATFQAWTGLNGYTF. The DNA for the CDR3 is TGTGCCACCTTCCAAGCCTGGACAGGGTTAAATGGCTACACCTTC.

V is TRBV19 and J is TRBJ2-7, with D maybe TRBD1 (6 bases). Germline values: CDR1 LNHDA, CDR2 SQIVND (reference sequence). V was pared by 1 base and J by 6 bases, with 13 bases between. The CDR3 length is 14 residues. The CDR3 reads CASSIGGRGIEQYF. CDR3 nucleotide sequence: TGTGCCAGTAGTATAGGCGGCAGGGGAATCGAGCAGTACTTC.

The chain employs TRBV2 and TRBJ1-1; tentative D call: TRBD1 (5 bases). The V end was cut by 7 bases, the J end by 4 bases, with 10 bases between. This CDR3 has 12 amino acids. Germline V gene data show CDR1 as SNHLY and CDR2 as FYNNEI. CDR3 residues: CASTGWLTEAFF. DNA of the CDR3: TGTGCCAGCACAGGGTGGCTCACTGAAGCTTTCTTT.

Note on this clone: At the DNA level, this CDR3 is encoded by other sequences in the same sample as well. This chain uses TRBV7-2 with TRBJ2-5; 7 bases match TRBD1. Trimming cost V 0 bases and J 5 bases; bases outside gene matches: 6. CDR1 and CDR2 from the germline V gene are SGHTA and FQGNSA. This CDR3 region has 15 residues. The CDR3 loop reads CASSLAGQPKETQYF. CDR3 in DNA: TGTGCCAGCAGCTTAGCGGGACAGCCCAAGGAGACCCAGTACTTC.